The 19 T cell receptor beta chains below all came from one sample that was sequenced in a study of T cell repertoires in cytomegalovirus infection. TCRdb ran MiXCR on the reads and lists one entry per CDR3 protein. The table has about 260,000 distinct CDR3 sequences, roughly 10% seen once; the top ten hold approximately 15%. The sample comprised PBMCs. The receptors derive from a human donor in good health (CMV status not recorded). Some clones in this sample may be carry-over from other donors' samples.

This clonotype showed up just a few times. Its ends do not fully match the called genes, so a read error is possible. CDR3 protein: CASSLTHPPGTYF. Written as DNA, the CDR3 is TGTGCCAGCAGCTTAACCCACCCTCCAGGGACCTACTTC. This chain uses TRBV11-2 with TRBJ1-2; D might be TRBD1 (5 bases). Germline V gene lookup returns CDR1 SGHAT and CDR2 FQNNGV. This CDR3 has 13 amino acids.

This clonotype appeared many times. This sequence joins TRBV7-2 and TRBJ2-5; TRBD1 is a possible D gene (5 bases). The CDR3 length is 14 residues. V was clipped by 3 bases and J by 5 bases, with 13 bases between them. The germline V gene encodes CDR1 SGHTA and CDR2 FQGNSA. Here the CDR3 reads CASSLDINGETQYF. The CDR3 DNA sequence: TGTGCCAGCAGCTTGGACATCAATGGGGAGACCCAGTACTTC.

This clonotype was seen more than once but under ten times. This rearrangement joins TRBV20-1 to TRBJ2-2; D not certain. Germline V gene sequence: CDR1 DFQATT, CDR2 SNEGSKA (reference sequence). Trimming took 3 bases from V and 4 from J, leaving 9 bases between them. The CDR3 spans 13 residues. CDR3 in amino acids: CSARPASTGELFF. As DNA, the CDR3 is TGCAGTGCTAGGCCAGCCAGCACCGGGGAGCTGTTTTTT.

The chain joins TRBV29-1 to TRBJ2-7, with TRBD1 matching over 10 bases. V lost 7 bases, J lost 3 bases, and 3 bases stayed unmatched. Germline-derived CDR1 and CDR2 are SQVTM and ANQGSEA. This CDR3 region has 12 residues. The DNA for the CDR3 is TGCAGCGCCGGGGACAGGGGCTACGAGCAGTACTTC. Its protein is CSAGDRGYEQYF.

This clonotype has a count of ten or more. The chain has TRBV7-2 and TRBJ1-1; D gene uncertain. This CDR3 has 15 residues. Germline V gene sequence: CDR1 SGHTA, CDR2 FQGNSA. V gave up 2 bases and J gave up 1 base, with 11 bases separating them. CDR3: CASSLTPGRNTEAFF. The CDR3 bases are TGTGCCAGCAGCTTAACCCCAGGAAGGAACACTGAAGCTTTCTTT.

The rearrangement uses TRBV12-3 or TRBV12-4 and TRBJ2-1, with 8 nucleotides matching TRBD1. The trim removed 2 bases at V and 7 bases at J, leaving 7 bases unmatched. The CDR3 extends over 15 amino acids. CDR3 nucleotides: TGTGCCAGCAGTTTAACGACAGGGGCCGGGAATGAGCAGTTCTTC. It yields the protein CASSLTTGAGNEQFF.

This clonotype has ten or more counts. This chain connects TRBV7-2 to TRBJ2-4; 8 bases are shared with TRBD2. V gave up 5 bases and J gave up 4 bases; unmatched junction bases: 7. Germline V gives CDR1 SGHTA, CDR2 FQGNSA. The CDR3 has 15 residues. CDR3 bases: TGTGCCAGCAGCATATACGGGGGGGGAAAAAACATTCAGTACTTC. Its translation: CASSIYGGGKNIQYF.

This clonotype was counted ten times or more. The chain's CDR3 is CASSQEDRGRSTGELFF. The CDR3 bases are TGCGCCAGCAGCCAAGAAGACAGGGGGCGCAGCACCGGGGAGCTGTTTTTT. The V and J genes are TRBV4-3 and TRBJ2-2; 10 positions match TRBD1. Germline values: CDR1 LGHNA, CDR2 YSLEER. The CDR3 is 17 residues long. After removal of 0 bases from V and 4 bases from J, the junction contained 5 bases not matched to a gene.

This clonotype was counted many times. DNA for the CDR3: TGTGCCAGCAGCTTCTCACGACAGGGAGCCCATACGCAGTATTTT. Protein sequence: CASSFSRQGAHTQYF. This chain connects TRBV7-2 to TRBJ2-3; 7 nucleotides align to TRBD1. The J segment lost 7 bases and the V segment lost 3 bases, leaving 10 bases of the junction unmatched. The CDR3 covers 15 residues. Looked up from germline, CDR1 is SGHTA and CDR2 is FQGNSA.

This clonotype was detected ten times or more. The rearrangement uses TRBV7-2 and TRBJ2-5, with 8 bases fitting TRBD2. J gave up 3 bases and V 2 bases, and 5 bases lay outside the gene matches. CDR3 length: 15 residues. Germline V gene data show CDR1 as SGHTA and CDR2 as FQGNSA. CDR3 sequence (DNA): TGTGCCAGCAGCTTAATGGCGGGGGGAAAAGAGACCCAGTACTTC. Its translation: CASSLMAGGKETQYF.

The chain has TRBV28 and TRBJ2-2; the match to TRBD1 covers 8 bases. Unmatched junction bases numbered 7, after V lost 6 bases and J lost 4 bases. The CDR3 is made up of 15 amino acids. Germline loops: CDR1 MDHEN, CDR2 SYDVKM. CDR3 DNA: TGTGCCAGCAGCGGTCCCGGGACAGGCACCGGGGAGCTGTTTTTT. Translating gives CASSGPGTGTGELFF.

In this sample, this clonotype turned up many times. The gene calls are TRBV19 and TRBJ2-1; D is undetermined. Trimming stripped 3 bases from V and 10 bases from J, with 16 bases between. Germline assignment: CDR1 LNHDA and CDR2 SQIVND (reference sequence). The CDR3 length is 14 residues. CDR3 amino acids: CASSMSSGSREQFF. The CDR3 nucleotides are TGTGCCAGTAGTATGAGTTCGGGTTCTAGAGAGCAGTTCTTC.

The V gene is TRBV7-6, the J gene TRBJ2-5, with 8 nucleotides matching TRBD1. Germline V gene sequence: CDR1 SGHVS, CDR2 FNYEAQ. The J segment lost 4 bases and the V segment lost 8 bases, leaving 12 bases of the junction unmatched. This CDR3 region has 15 residues. DNA for the CDR3: TGTGCCAGCTGCCAGGGGGGACAGGCGGGAGAGACCCAGTACTTC. Translated, it gives CASCQGGQAGETQYF.

This clonotype was observed a handful of times. The J gene is TRBJ2-7, the V gene TRBV5-1; maybe TRBD2 (6 bases). CDR3 length: 17 residues. V gave up 4 bases and J gave up 0 bases, with 20 bases separating them. Germline CDR1 SGHRS, CDR2 YFSETQ. Written as DNA, the CDR3 is TGCGCCAGCAGCCCCTGGAGGGCCTTCCAGAGCTCCTACGAGCAGTACTTC. As protein: CASSPWRAFQSSYEQYF.

The sample holds many counts of this clonotype. In nucleotides, the CDR3 is TGCGCCAGCAGCTTGGGGAGCACAACTAATGAAAAACTGTTTTTT. Amino acids: CASSLGSTTNEKLFF. The rearrangement uses TRBV5-1 and TRBJ1-4; D unresolved. Trimming took off 0 bases at V and 0 bases at J, with 6 bases between the two ends. CDR1 and CDR2 from the germline V gene are SGHRS and YFSETQ. The CDR3 is 15 residues long.

This clonotype was seen ten or more times. The chain joins TRBV7-8 to TRBJ1-5; D is uncertain. This CDR3 is 14 amino acids long. Deletions cut 0 bases from V and 5 bases from J, with 8 bases between. In germline, CDR1 is SGHVS, CDR2 FQNEAQ. CDR3 protein: CASSLALGYQPQHF. CDR3 in DNA: TGTGCCAGCAGCTTAGCGCTGGGGTATCAGCCCCAGCATTTT.

The CDR3 region has the DNA TGCAGTGCTAGGGGGGAAGGAGAGCAAAGCACAGATACGCAGTATTTT. The encoded protein is CSARGEGEQSTDTQYF. This chain links TRBV20-1 with TRBJ2-3, with D perhaps given as TRBD1 or TRBD2 (5 bases each). The CDR3 runs 16 residues. Trimming took 3 bases from V and 0 from J, leaving 16 bases between them. The germline gives CDR1 DFQATT, CDR2 SNEGSKA (reference sequence).

The chain recombines TRBV11-2 with TRBJ2-1, with D tentatively TRBD1 (5 bases). The germline V and J ends were trimmed by 3 bases and 8 bases, with 11 bases remaining between them. The CDR3 consists of 13 residues. The V gene's germline CDR1 is SGHAT and CDR2 FQNNGV. The CDR3 loop reads CASSFLGAYEQFF. CDR3 sequence (DNA): TGTGCCAGCAGCTTCCTAGGGGCTTATGAGCAGTTCTTC.

This clonotype was counted many times. The chain links TRBV4-1 to TRBJ1-1; D may be TRBD1 (5 bases). V gave up 8 bases and J gave up 5 bases, with 18 bases separating them. The CDR3 totals 14 residues. The V gene's germline CDR1 is MGHRA and CDR2 YSYEKL. CDR3 protein: CASGLDRFRTEAFF. CDR3 nucleotide sequence: TGCGCCAGCGGACTTGACAGATTTAGGACTGAAGCTTTCTTT.